The following is a TCR beta chain sequence with its context. No antigen is known for it. Other DNA sequences in this sample translate to the same CDR3. This record comes from a study of beta chain features in type 1 diabetes. Background on the study: Examination covered fewer than 110 million sorted cells spanning all samples.

Study results and caveats: PCR might favor shorter templates, equally in patients and controls. The study found moderately but significantly shorter TCRB CDR3s in all four CD4+ subsets of Type 1 diabetes patients.

Germline loops: CDR1 LNHNV, CDR2 YYDKDF (reference sequence). Trimming removed 0 bases from V and 5 bases from J, with 2 bases in between. This CDR3 is built from 12 residues. The study reverse transcribed the entire isolated RNA, so it sequenced expressed TCRB transcripts. TCRdb's table, derived via immunoSEQ multiplex PCR, lists solely in-frame clones and lacks some. The sample includes some 410,000 clones, about an eighth of them seen just once. V and J are TRBV15 and TRBJ1-5; D gene ambiguous. The source material was naive CD4+ T cells from blood. The source of this sequence is a woman under 30 in good health. CDR3 bases: TGTGCCACCAGCAGAGACCATCAGCCCCAGCATTTT. It codes for CATSRDHQPQHF.